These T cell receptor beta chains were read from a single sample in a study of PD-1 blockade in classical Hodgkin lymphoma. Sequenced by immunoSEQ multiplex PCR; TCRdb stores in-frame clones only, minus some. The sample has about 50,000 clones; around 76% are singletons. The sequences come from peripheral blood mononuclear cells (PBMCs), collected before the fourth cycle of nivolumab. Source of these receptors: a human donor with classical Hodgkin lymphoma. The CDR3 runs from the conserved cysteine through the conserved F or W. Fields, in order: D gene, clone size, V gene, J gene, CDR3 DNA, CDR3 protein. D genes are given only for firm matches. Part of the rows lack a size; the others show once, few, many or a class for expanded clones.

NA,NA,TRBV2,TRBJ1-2,TGTGCCAGCAGTGAATCTTTATATGGCTACACCTTC,CASSESLYGYTF
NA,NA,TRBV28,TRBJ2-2,TGTGCCAGCAGTAGCAGAGGGGAGCTGTTTTTT,CASSSRGELFF
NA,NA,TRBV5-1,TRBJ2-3,TGCGCCAGCAGCCCCGAACCCCGGACGGGAGGCACAGATACGCAGTATTTT,CASSPEPRTGGTDTQYF
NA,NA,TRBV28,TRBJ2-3,TGTGCCACCCAGGGACTTTTTAGCACAGATACGCAGTATTTT,CATQGLFSTDTQYF
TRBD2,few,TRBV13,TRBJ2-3,TGTGCCAGCAGGCGGGGGAGCGGGAGAAATACGCAGTATTTT,CASRRGSGRNTQYF
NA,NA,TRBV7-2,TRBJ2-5,TGTGCCAGCATCCCCCGGTCGGGGGAGACCCAGTACTTC,CASIPRSGETQYF
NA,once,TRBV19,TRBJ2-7,TGTGCCAGCCGCCCTTCGGGATACACCTACGAGCAGTACTTC,CASRPSGYTYEQYF
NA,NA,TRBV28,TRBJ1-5,TGTGCCAGCAACATAGTGGGCATCCAGGGAGGCAATCAGCCCCAGCATTTT,CASNIVGIQGGNQPQHF
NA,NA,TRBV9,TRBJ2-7,TGTGCCAGCAGCGTAGAGGTCCCTGGCGAGCAGTACTTC,CASSVEVPGEQYF
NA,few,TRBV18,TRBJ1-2,TGTGCCAGCTCACCCAGCGGTGGGAATGATGGCTACACCTTC,CASSPSGGNDGYTF
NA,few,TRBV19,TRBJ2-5,TGTGCCAGTAGTCTCGCAGAGACCCAGTACTTC,CASSLAETQYF
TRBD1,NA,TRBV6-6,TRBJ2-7,TGTGCCAGCAGTTCCGGGACAGCCAACTACGAGCAGTACTTC,CASSSGTANYEQYF
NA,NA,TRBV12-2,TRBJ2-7,TGTGCAAGTCGCCCATACCCACAGCAGTACTTC,CASRPYPQQYF
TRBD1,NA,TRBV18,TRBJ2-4,TGTGCCAGCTCACCACCTACAGGGGGCGCGGAAAACATTCAGTACTTC,CASSPPTGGAENIQYF
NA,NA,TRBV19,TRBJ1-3,TGTGCCAGTAGTATATTGGGGAGAATTAAGACCATATATTTT,CASSILGRIKTIYF
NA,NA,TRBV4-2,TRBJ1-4,TGTGCCAGCAGCCCCGAGGGGGGGGCAACTAATGAAAAACTGTTTTTT,CASSPEGGATNEKLFF
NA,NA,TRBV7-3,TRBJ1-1,TGTGCCAGCAGCCCAACACCTATTCCCAATATGAAAGCTTTCTTT,CASSPTPIPNMKAFF
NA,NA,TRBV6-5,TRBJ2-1,TGTGCCAGCAGTGTAGGGGGGAATGAGCAGTTCTTC,CASSVGGNEQFF
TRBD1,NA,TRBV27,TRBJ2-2,TGTGCCAGCAGTCTGACAGGGGGCGCGGGCGGGGAGCTGTTTTTT,CASSLTGGAGGELFF
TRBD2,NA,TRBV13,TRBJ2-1,TGTGCCAGCAGCTTTCGACTAGCCAGCTACAATGAGCAGTTCTTC,CASSFRLASYNEQFF
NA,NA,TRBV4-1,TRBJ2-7,TGCGCCAGCAGCCAGGTCTCCAGGGGTCACGAGCAGTACTTC,CASSQVSRGHEQYF
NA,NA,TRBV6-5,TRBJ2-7,TGTGCCAGCAGGGTTTCCTACGAGCAGTACTTC,CASRVSYEQYF
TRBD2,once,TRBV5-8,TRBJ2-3,TGTGCCAGCAGCTTTGCTGGGACTAGCGGCTCTAGCACAGATACGCAGTATTTT,CASSFAGTSGSSTDTQYF
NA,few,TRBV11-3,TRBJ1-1,TGTGCCAGCAGCTTAGACAGGGGCACTGAAGCTTTCTTT,CASSLDRGTEAFF
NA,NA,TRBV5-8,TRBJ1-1,TGTGCCAGCAGCCACCGCCCATACGGTGAAGCTTTCTTT,CASSHRPYGEAFF
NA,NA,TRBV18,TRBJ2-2,TGTGCCAGCTCACCAGGAGGGGGGCAAACCGGGGAGCTGTTTTTT,CASSPGGGQTGELFF
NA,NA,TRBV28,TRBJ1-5,TGTGCCAGCAACTCGCGGGTCATGGGGCAGCCCCAGCATTTT,CASNSRVMGQPQHF
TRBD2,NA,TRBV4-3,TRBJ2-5,TGCGCCAGCAGCCAAGATCTGGGGGGGGAAGAGACCCAGTACTTC,CASSQDLGGEETQYF
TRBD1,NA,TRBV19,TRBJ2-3,TGTGCCAGTATGAGACAGGGTAGAACAGATACGCAGTATTTT,CASMRQGRTDTQYF
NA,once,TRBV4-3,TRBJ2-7,TGCGCCAGCAGCCCGGGGGCGGGAGAGTACGAGCAGTACTTC,CASSPGAGEYEQYF
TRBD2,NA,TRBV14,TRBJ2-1,TGTGCCAGCAGCCCGTCCGGACTAGCGGACCGCTACAATGAGCAGTTCTTC,CASSPSGLADRYNEQFF
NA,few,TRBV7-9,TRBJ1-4,TGTGCCAGCAGCCCCCGACAGACTAATGAAAAACTGTTTTTT,CASSPRQTNEKLFF
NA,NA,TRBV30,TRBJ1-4,TGTGCCTGGATGAATGGGAATGAAAAACTGTTTTTT,CAWMNGNEKLFF
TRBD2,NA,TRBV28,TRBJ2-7,TGTGCCAGCAGAACCTCAAGCGGGAGTAACGAGCAGTACTTC,CASRTSSGSNEQYF
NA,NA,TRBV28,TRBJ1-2,TGTGCCAGTTCCTGGGGGTCAGTAGGCTACACCTTC,CASSWGSVGYTF
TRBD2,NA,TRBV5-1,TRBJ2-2,TGCGCCAGCAGCTTGGGCGGACTAGCGAACACCGGGGAGCTGTTTTTT,CASSLGGLANTGELFF
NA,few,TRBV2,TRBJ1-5,TGTGCCAGCAGGGTGGAATATGGCAATCAGCCCCAGCATTTT,CASRVEYGNQPQHF
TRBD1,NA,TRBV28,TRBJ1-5,TGTGCCAGCAGTGACTTCGCGGGACAGGGTTTCAATCAGCCCCAGCATTTT,CASSDFAGQGFNQPQHF
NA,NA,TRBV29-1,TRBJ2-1,TGCAGTACGCTAGCGCCATCCCTTGGCAATGAGCAGTTCTTC,CSTLAPSLGNEQFF
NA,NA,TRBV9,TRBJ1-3,TGTGCCAGCAGCCCGGCAGACTCTGGAAACACCATATATTTT,CASSPADSGNTIYF
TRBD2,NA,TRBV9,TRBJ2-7,TGTGCCAGCAGCGTAGAAAGCGGGAGGTCCTACGAGCAGTACTTC,CASSVESGRSYEQYF
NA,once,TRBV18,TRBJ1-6,TGTGCCAGCTCACCAGAGACGGGCAATTCACCCCTCCACTTT,CASSPETGNSPLHF
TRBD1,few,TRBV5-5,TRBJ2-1,TGTGCCAGCAGCTCAGGGACAGGCTCCTACAATGAGCAGTTCTTC,CASSSGTGSYNEQFF
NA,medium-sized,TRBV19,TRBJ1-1,TGTGCCAGTAGTTTGAGGTGGGACACTGAAGCTTTCTTT,CASSLRWDTEAFF
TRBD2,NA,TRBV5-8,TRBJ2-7,TGTGCCAGCCGCGGGAGGCGGGGATCCTACGAGCAGTACTTC,CASRGRRGSYEQYF
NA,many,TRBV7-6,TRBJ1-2,TGTGCCAGCAGCTCGCCGGGACACGGAACCTATGGCTACACCTTC,CASSSPGHGTYGYTF
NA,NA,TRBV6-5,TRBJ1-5,TGTGCCAGCAGTCAGTTTCGTCAGCCCCAGCATTTT,CASSQFRQPQHF
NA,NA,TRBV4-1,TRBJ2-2,TGCGCCAGCAGCGGAAGCAGGCAGTTACGTGTCGGGGAGCTGTTTTTT,CASSGSRQLRVGELFF
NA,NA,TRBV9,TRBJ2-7,TGTGCCAGCAGCGTAGCTACGGGGACAAGCTACGAGCAGTACTTC,CASSVATGTSYEQYF
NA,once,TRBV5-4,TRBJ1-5,TGTGCCAGCAGCTTTCTAGAAAATCAGCCCCAGCATTTT,CASSFLENQPQHF
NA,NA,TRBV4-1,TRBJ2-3,TGCGCCAGCAGCCAAGCGGGAGCCACAGATACGCAGTATTTT,CASSQAGATDTQYF
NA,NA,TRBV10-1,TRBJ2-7,TGCGCCAGCAGTAGGGTGGGAAGGGGCTACGAGCAGTACTTC,CASSRVGRGYEQYF
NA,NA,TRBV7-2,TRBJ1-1,TGTGCCAGCAGCTACATGATTACTATTGAAGCTTTCTTT,CASSYMITIEAFF
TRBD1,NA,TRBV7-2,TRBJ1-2,TGTGCCAGCAGCTTAGCAACAGGGGAGTATGGCTACACCTTC,CASSLATGEYGYTF
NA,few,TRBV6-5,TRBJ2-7,TGTGCCAGCAGTACAACCGGGAGCTCCTACGAGCAGTACTTC,CASSTTGSSYEQYF
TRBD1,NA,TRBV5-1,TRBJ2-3,TGCGCCAGCAGCTTGGCCCTTTGGACAGGGAAAGAAGATACGCAGTATTTT,CASSLALWTGKEDTQYF
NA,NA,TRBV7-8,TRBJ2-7,TGTGCCAGCAGCACCCTGGCGGGGATCAGCTCCTACGAGCAGTACTTC,CASSTLAGISSYEQYF
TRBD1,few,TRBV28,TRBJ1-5,TGTGCCAGCAGGTCGCTTACAGGGGGCGGTCAGCCCCAGCATTTT,CASRSLTGGGQPQHF
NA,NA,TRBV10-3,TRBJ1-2,TGTGCCATCAGTGGAAAAACTTGGGGGAACTATGGCTACACCTTC,CAISGKTWGNYGYTF
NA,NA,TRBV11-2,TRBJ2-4,TGTGCCAGCAGCTTTATTAGGCAGGGATATGACATTCAGTACTTC,CASSFIRQGYDIQYF